These T cell receptor beta chains were read from a single sample in a study of blood T cell repertoires in COVID-19. Some clones are missing from TCRdb's copy, which holds only in-frame ones; the method was immunoSEQ multiplex PCR. The sample lists under 300,000 clones, approximately 91% occurring once. The sequenced sample was peripheral blood. These receptors were obtained from a woman in her thirties or forties who had recovered from COVID-19. Both conserved end residues are part of each CDR3. A D gene is named only where the DNA matches it firmly. Not all rows give a size; the values are once, few, many and, for expanded clones, a class.

d_call j_call v_call clone_size cdr3_nt cdr3_aa
- TRBJ1-5 TRBV18 - TGTGCCAGCTCACCACGGAAGGCGGGCGGACAGCCCCAGCATTTT CASSPRKAGGQPQHF
- TRBJ1-2 TRBV7-2 - TGTGCCAGCAGCTTAGGGGCAGGGCAGCGTGGCTACACCTTC CASSLGAGQRGYTF
- TRBJ2-2 TRBV27 - TGTGCCAGCACCCGGGACATTCTCACCGGGGAGCTGTTTTTT CASTRDILTGELFF
- TRBJ1-1 TRBV2 - TGTGCCAGCACCCTACAGGGCTTTATGAACACTGAAGCTTTCTTT CASTLQGFMNTEAFF
TRBD2 TRBJ2-2 TRBV7-9 - TGTGCCAGCAGCGTCGCGGGAGGTCGGGCCGGGGAGCTGTTTTTT CASSVAGGRAGELFF
- TRBJ2-1 TRBV30 - TGTGCCTGGAGTGGCGGGATTGAGCAGTTCTTC CAWSGGIEQFF
- TRBJ1-2 TRBV5-6 - TGTGCCAGCAGCTTGGAGCGGGCCTATGGCTACACCTTC CASSLERAYGYTF
TRBD2 TRBJ2-7 TRBV7-8 - TGTGCCAGCAGCTTAGCGATAAGCGGGAGGCCATACGTCAGCTCCTACGAGCAGTACTTC CASSLAISGRPYVSSYEQYF
TRBD2 TRBJ2-7 TRBV6-6 - TGTGCCAGCAGCCCCGGACTAGCGGGGGGCGTGGGGGAGCAGTACTTC CASSPGLAGGVGEQYF
- TRBJ2-6 TRBV11-1 few TGTGCCAGCAGCCTTACCGGGGTACGGGCCAACGTCCTGACTTTC CASSLTGVRANVLTF
- TRBJ2-1 TRBV3-1/TRBV3-2 - TGTGCCAGCAGCCAAGGCGGAACAGGGAGCTCCTACAATGAGCAGTTCTTC CASSQGGTGSSYNEQFF
TRBD1 TRBJ2-7 TRBV19 - TGTGCCAGGGACAGGGCCTACGAGCAGTACTTC CARDRAYEQYF
TRBD1 TRBJ2-7 TRBV7-6 - TGTGCCAGCAGCTTAGGGGGACAGGGGGTAGATGAGCAGTACTTC CASSLGGQGVDEQYF
- TRBJ1-4 TRBV5-1 once TGCGCCAGCAGCTCGGTACAGGGCTACGAAAAACTGTTTTTT CASSSVQGYEKLFF
- TRBJ1-3 TRBV5-6 once TGTGCCAGCAGCGCACCAGGGGATTCTGGAAACACCATATATTTT CASSAPGDSGNTIYF